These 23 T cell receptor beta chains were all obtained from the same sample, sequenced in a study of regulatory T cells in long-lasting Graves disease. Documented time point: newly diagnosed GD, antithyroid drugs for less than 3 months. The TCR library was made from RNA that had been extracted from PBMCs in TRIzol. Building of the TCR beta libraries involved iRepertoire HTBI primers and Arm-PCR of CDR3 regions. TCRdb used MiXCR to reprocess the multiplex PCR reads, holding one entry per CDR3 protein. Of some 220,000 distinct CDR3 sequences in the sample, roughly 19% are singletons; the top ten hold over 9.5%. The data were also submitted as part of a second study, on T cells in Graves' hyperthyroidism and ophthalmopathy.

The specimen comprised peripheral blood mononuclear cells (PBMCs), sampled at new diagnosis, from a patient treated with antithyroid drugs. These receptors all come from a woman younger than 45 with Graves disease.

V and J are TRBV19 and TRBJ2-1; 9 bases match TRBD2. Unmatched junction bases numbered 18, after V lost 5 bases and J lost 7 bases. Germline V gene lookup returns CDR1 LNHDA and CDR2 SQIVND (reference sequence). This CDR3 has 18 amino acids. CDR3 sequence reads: CASSSYGLSGSPGNEQFF. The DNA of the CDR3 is TGTGCCAGTAGTTCTTACGGCCTTAGCGGGAGCCCTGGTAATGAGCAGTTCTTC.

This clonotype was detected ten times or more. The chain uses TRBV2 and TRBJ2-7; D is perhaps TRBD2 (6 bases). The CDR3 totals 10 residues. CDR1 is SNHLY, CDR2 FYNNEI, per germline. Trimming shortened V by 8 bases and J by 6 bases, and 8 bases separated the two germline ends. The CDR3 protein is CASLGGEQYF. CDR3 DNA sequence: TGTGCCAGCCTCGGGGGCGAGCAGTACTTC.

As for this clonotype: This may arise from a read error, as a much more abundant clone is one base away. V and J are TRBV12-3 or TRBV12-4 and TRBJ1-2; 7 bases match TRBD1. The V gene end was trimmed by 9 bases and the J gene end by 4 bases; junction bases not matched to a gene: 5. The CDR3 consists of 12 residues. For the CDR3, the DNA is TGTGCCAGTTCGGGACAGTTCTATGGCTACACCTTC. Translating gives CASSGQFYGYTF.

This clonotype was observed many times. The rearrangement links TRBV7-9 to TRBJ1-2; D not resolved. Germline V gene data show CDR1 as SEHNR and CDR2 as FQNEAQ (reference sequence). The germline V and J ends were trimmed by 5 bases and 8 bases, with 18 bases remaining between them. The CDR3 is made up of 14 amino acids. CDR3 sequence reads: CASSPSSARGGYTF. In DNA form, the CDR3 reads TGTGCCAGCAGCCCAAGTTCGGCTCGTGGCGGCTACACCTTC.

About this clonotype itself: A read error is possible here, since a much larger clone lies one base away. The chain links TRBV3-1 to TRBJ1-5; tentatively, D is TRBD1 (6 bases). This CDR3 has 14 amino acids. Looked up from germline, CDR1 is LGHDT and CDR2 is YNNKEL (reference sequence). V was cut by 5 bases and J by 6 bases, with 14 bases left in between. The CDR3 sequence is CASSAERGSQPQHF. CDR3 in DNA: TGTGCCAGCAGCGCGGAGAGGGGGTCTCAGCCCCAGCATTTT.

The CDR3: CSFHRGEKLFF. CDR3 in DNA: TGCAGCTTCCATCGGGGTGAAAAACTGTTTTTT. J is TRBJ1-4 and V is TRBV29-1; unclear D gene. Germline assignment: CDR1 SQVTM and CDR2 ANQGSEA. Trimming took 8 bases from V and 7 from J, leaving 11 bases between them. This CDR3 has 11 amino acids. The full variable domain, in which reference TRBV29-1 and TRBJ1-4 provide the parts outside the CDR3, is SAVISQKPSRDICQRGTSLTIQCQVDSQVTMMFWYRQQPGQSLTLIATANQGSEATYESGFVIDKFPISRPNLTFSTLTVSNMSPEDSSIYLCSFHRGEKLFFGSGTQLSVL.

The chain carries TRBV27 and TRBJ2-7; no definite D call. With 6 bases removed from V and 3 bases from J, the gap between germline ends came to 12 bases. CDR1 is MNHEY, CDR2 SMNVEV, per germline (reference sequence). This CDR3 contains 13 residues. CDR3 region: CASSAPESYEQYF. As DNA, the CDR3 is TGTGCCAGCAGCGCCCCGGAAAGCTACGAGCAGTACTTC.

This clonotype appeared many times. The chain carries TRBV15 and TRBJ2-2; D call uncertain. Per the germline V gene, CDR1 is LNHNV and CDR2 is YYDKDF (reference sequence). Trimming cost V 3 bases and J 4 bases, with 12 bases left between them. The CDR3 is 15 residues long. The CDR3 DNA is TGTGCCACCAGCAGTGAGCGCCCCACCACCGGGGAGCTGTTTTTT. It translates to CATSSERPTTGELFF.

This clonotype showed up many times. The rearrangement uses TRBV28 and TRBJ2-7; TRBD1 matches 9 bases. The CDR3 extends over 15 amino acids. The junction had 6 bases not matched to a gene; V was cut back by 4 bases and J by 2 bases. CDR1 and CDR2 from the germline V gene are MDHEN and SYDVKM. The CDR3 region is CASSSPGTGTYEQYF. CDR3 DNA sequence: TGTGCCAGCAGTTCCCCCGGGACAGGGACCTACGAGCAGTACTTC.

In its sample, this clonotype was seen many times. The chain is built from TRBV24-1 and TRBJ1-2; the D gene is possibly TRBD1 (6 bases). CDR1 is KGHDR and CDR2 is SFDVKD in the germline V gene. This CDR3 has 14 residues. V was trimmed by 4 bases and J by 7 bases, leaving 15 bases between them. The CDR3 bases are TGTGCCACCAGTGACGGGGGGCACGGAAGTGGCTACACCTTC. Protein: CATSDGGHGSGYTF.

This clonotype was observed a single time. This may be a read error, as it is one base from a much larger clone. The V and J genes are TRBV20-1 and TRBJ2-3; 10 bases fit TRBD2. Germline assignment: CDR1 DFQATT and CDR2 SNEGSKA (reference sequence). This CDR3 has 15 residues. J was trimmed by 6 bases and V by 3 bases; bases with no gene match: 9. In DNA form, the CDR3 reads TGCAGTGCTAGTCCCTGTAGCGGGGGGTCTGATACGCAGTATTTT. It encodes CSASPCSGGSDTQYF.

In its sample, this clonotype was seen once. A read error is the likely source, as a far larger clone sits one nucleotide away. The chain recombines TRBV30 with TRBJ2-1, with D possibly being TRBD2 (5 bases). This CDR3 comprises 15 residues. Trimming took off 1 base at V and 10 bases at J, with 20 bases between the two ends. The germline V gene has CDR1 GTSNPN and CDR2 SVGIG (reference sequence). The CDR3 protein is CAWSAPTGSSYEQFF. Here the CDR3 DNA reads TGTGCCTGGAGTGCCCCGACTGGGAGCTCCTACGAGCAGTTCTTC.

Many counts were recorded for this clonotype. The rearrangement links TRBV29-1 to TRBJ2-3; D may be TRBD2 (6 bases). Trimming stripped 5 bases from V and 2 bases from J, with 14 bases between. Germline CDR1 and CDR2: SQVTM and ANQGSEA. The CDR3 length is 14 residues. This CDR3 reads CSVMPRENTDTQYF. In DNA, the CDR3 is TGCAGCGTTATGCCTCGGGAGAACACAGATACGCAGTATTTT.

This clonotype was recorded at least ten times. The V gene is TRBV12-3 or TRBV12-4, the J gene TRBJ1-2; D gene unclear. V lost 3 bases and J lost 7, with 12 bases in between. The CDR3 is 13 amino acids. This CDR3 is CASSLGRGGGYTF. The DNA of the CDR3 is TGTGCCAGCAGTTTGGGGAGAGGTGGTGGCTACACCTTC.

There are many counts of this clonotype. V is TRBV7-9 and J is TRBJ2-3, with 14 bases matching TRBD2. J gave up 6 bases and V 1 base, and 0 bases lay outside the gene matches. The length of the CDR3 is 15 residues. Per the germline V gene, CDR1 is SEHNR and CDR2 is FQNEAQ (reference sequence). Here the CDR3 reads CASSLGTSGGDTQYF. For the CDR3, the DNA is TGTGCCAGCAGCTTAGGGACTAGCGGGGGGGATACGCAGTATTTT.

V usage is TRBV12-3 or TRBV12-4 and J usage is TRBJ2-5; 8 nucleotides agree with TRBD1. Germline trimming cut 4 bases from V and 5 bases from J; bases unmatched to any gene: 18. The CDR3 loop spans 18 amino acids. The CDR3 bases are TGTGCCAGCAGTTCCAACCAGCCCGGGCAGGGGGCGTGGGAGACCCAGTACTTC. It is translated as CASSSNQPGQGAWETQYF.

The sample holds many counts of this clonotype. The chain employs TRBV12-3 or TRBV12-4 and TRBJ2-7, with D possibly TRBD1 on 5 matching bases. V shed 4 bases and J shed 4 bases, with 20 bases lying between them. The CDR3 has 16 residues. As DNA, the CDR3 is TGTGCCAGCAGTTCCAGCGCTAGGCCAAGGGGATACGAGCAGTACTTC. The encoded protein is CASSSSARPRGYEQYF.

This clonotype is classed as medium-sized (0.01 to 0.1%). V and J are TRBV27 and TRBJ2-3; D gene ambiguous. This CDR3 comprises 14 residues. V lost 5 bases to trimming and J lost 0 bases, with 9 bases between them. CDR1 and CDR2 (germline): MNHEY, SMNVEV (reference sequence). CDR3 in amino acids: CASSLVPSTDTQYF. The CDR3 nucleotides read TGTGCCAGCAGTCTAGTTCCTAGCACAGATACGCAGTATTTT.

CDR3 nucleotide sequence: TGCGCCAGCAGTGAGTGGGACAGGGGTGAGGGCTACACCTTC. This translates into CASSEWDRGEGYTF. V gene TRBV10-1 combines with J gene TRBJ1-2, with 10 bases that match TRBD1. The CDR3 sequence is 14 residues long. Germline-derived CDR1 and CDR2 are WNHNN and SYGVQD (reference sequence). V shed 1 base and J 8 bases; nucleotides not matched to a gene: 4.

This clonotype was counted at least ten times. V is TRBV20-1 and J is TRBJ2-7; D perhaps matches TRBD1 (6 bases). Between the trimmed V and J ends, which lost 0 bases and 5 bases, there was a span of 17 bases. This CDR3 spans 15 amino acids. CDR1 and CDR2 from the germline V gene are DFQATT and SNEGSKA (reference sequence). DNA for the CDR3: TGCAGTGCTAGAGAACCCAGGGGAGCAAGAGACGAGCAGTACTTC. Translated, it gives CSAREPRGARDEQYF.

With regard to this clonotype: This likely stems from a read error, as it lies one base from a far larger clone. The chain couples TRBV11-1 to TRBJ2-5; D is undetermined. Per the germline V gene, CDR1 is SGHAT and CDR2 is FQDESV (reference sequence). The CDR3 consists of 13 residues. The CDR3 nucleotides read TGTGCCAGAAGCTTATGGCCCGGGGAGACCCAGTACTTC. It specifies CARSLWPGETQYF.

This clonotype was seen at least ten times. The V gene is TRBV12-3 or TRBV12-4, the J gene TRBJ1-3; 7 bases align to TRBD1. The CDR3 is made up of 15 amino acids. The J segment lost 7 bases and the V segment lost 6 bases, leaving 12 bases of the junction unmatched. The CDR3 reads CASRKTTGRSNTIYF. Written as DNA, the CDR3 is TGTGCCAGCAGAAAAACGACAGGGAGGTCGAACACCATATATTTT.

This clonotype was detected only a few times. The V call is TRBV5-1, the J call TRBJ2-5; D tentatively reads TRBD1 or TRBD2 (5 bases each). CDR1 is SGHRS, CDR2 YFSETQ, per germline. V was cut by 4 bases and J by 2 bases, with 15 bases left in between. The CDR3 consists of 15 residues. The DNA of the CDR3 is TGCGCCAGCAGCCCTAGTATCTGGGGGCAAGAGACCCAGTACTTC. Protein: CASSPSIWGQETQYF. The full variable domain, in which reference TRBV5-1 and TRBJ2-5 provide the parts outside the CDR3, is KAGVTQTPRYLIKTRGQQVTLSCSPISGHRSVSWYQQTPGQGLQFLFEYFSETQRNKGNFPGRFSGRQFSNSRSEMNVSTLELGDSALYLCASSPSIWGQETQYFGPGTRLLVL.